The TCR beta chain described here comes from a study of blood T cell repertoires in COVID-19. Study overall: There were acute and convalescent COVID-19 samples, and they came from the United States, Italy and Spain. PBMCs, B-cell-depleted T cells, or T cells were the source of the cDNA or gDNA that made up the material.

Authors' analysis steps: The assay estimated nucleated cells by amplifying reference gene primers. The data were produced by immunoSEQ multiplex PCR, yet TCRdb's version contains in-frame clones alone and is incomplete. Clonal size and the V and J genes are those of that table, whereas D and trimming came from the DNA. The sample has 200,000 to 300,000 clones, around 85% seen once. J gave up 8 bases and V 8 bases, and 7 bases lay outside the gene matches. The germline gives CDR1 MNHEY, CDR2 SMNVEV (reference sequence). This CDR3 is 13 amino acids long. The V gene is TRBV27, the J gene TRBJ1-4, with 8 nucleotides matching TRBD1. The source of this sequence is a man in his fifties with COVID-19, enrolled during active disease. The sequenced sample consisted of peripheral blood. CDR3 DNA sequence: TGTGCCAGCTCGGACAGGGTCGGGGAAAAACTGTTTTTT. It codes for CASSDRVGEKLFF.